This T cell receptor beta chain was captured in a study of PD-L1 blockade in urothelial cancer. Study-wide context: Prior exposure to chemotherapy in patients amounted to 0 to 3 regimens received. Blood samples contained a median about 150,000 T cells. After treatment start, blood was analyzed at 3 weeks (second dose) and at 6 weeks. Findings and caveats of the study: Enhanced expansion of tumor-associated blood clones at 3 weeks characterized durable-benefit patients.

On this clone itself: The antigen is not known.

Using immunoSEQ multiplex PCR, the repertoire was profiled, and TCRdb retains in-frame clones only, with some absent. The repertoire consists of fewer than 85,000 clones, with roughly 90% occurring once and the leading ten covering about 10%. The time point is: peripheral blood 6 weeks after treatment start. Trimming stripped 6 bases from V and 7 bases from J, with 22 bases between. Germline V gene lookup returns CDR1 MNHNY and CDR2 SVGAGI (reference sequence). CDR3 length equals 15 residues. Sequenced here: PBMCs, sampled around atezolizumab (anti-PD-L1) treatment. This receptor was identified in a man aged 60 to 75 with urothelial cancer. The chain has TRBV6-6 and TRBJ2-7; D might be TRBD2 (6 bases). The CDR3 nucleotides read TGTGCCAGCAGGGGGCGGCAGGGAGGCTCGGGGGAGCAGTACTTC. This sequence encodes CASRGRQGGSGEQYF.